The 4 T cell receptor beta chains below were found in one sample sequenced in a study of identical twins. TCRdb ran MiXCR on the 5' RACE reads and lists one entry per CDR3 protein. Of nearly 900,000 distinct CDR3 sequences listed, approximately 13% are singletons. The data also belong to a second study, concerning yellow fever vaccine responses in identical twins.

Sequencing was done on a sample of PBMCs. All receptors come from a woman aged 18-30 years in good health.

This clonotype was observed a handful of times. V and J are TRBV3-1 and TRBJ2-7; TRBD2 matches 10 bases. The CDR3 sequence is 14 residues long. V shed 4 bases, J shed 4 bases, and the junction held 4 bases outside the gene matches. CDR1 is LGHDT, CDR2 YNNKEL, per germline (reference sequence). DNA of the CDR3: TGTGCCAGCAGCCGGGGACTAGCGCTATACGAGCAGTACTTC. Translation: CASSRGLALYEQYF.

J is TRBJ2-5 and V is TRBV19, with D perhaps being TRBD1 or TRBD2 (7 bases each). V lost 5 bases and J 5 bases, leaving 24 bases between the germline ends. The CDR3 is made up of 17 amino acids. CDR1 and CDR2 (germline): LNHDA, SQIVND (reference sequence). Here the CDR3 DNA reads TGTGCCAGTAGTGCAGGGGCGGGGGACAGCCCAAAGGAGACCCAGTACTTC. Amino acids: CASSAGAGDSPKETQYF.

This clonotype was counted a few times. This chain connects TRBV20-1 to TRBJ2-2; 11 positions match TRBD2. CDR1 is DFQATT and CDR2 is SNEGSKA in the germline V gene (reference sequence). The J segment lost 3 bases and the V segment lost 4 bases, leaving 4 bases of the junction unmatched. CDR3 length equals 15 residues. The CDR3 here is CSAKLAGEYTGELFF. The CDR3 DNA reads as TGCAGTGCTAAACTAGCGGGAGAGTACACCGGGGAGCTGTTTTTT.

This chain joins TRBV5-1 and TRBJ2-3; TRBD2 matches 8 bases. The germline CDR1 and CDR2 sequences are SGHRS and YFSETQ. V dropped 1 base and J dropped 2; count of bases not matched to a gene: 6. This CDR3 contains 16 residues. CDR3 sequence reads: CASSLMTSDLTDTQYF. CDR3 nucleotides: TGCGCCAGCAGCTTGATGACTAGCGACCTCACAGATACGCAGTATTTT.